This T cell receptor beta chain was recorded in a study of blood T cells in healthy people across ages. Study results and caveats: Per million T cells, the diversity of TCR beta decreased roughly linearly as age advanced.

CDR3 size: 14 residues. Trimming stripped 1 base from V and 11 bases from J, with 20 bases between. Germline lookup yields CDR1 DFQATT and CDR2 SNEGSKA (reference sequence). A second PCR, run for roughly 7 to 12 cycles, used a sample-barcoded 5' primer plus a J-beta primer mix. The yield of each sample was at least 2.5 million CDR3-containing paired-end reads. TCRdb processed the 5' RACE reads anew with MiXCR; each CDR3 protein has one entry. The table records approximately 700,000 distinct CDR3 sequences, less than 40% of them present only once. For this clonotype: Its antigen is undetermined.

This TCR was sampled from a woman of 80 years or more in good health. The V call is TRBV20-1, the J call TRBJ1-1, with D possibly TRBD1 on 5 matching bases. Sequenced material: blood. This CDR3 reads CSARALRQGRGAFF. In DNA, the CDR3 is TGCAGTGCTAGAGCCCTTAGGCAGGGACGCGGGGCTTTCTTT.